These 23 T cell receptor beta chains share one sample of origin, sequenced in a study of Ad26.COV2.S vaccination and SARS-CoV-2 variants (dated by TCRdb to about 2021). This sample's treatment or condition label indicates: about 20 received Ad26.COV2.S at low or high dose, single or two shots; about 5 received placebo; per-sample allocation not given. For vaccine and placebo recipients, repertoires were sequenced using samples collected on day 63 after the first injection. The library was produced with the immunoSEQ multiplex PCR assay. TCRdb limited this immuneACCESS table to in-frame rearrangements with V and J called. A share of clones is missing; checked studies link under half to unresolved V genes, and the rest is unexplained. Present in this sample are hundreds of thousands of clones, roughly 84% of which were seen just once. The ten largest clones represent around 3.3% of the sample. The material sequenced was peripheral blood, taken in a trial of Ad26.COV2.S vaccine versus placebo. These receptors originate from a person between 18 and 65 years old who received the Ad26.COV2.S COVID-19 vaccine or a placebo.

This sequence joins TRBV10-3 and TRBJ2-7, with 11 bases that match TRBD1. Germline values: CDR1 ENHRY, CDR2 SYGVKD. The junction had 7 bases not matched to a gene; V was cut back by 2 bases and J by 7 bases. The CDR3 is 15 residues long. The CDR3 sequence: CAISEGQGALGEQYF. CDR3 nucleotide sequence: TGTGCCATCAGTGAGGGACAGGGGGCCCTTGGAGAGCAGTACTTC.

V is TRBV25-1 and J is TRBJ2-1, with D tentatively TRBD2 (7 bases). With 6 bases removed from V and 7 bases from J, the gap between germline ends came to 19 bases. This CDR3 has 15 residues. CDR1 and CDR2 (germline): MGHDK, SYGVNS. CDR3 in amino acids: CASRTSRGAQNEQFF. The CDR3 DNA reads TGTGCCAGCAGAACGTCCCGGGGGGCGCAAAATGAGCAGTTCTTC.

The V gene is TRBV11-3, the J gene TRBJ2-2; D unclear. This CDR3 is built from 16 residues. V gave up 5 bases and J gave up 2 bases, with 15 bases separating them. Germline loops: CDR1 SGHNT, CDR2 YENEEA. CDR3 sequence (DNA): TGTGCCAGCAGCCCCTTCCCTGTCAGCAACACCGGGGAGCTGTTTTTT. It is translated as CASSPFPVSNTGELFF. Variable domain in full (rest from reference TRBV11-3 and TRBJ2-2): EAGVVQSPRYKIIEKKQPVAFWCNPISGHNTLYWYLQNLGQGPELLIRYENEEAVDDSQLPKDRFSAERLKGVDSTLKIQPAELGDSAVYLCASSPFPVSNTGELFFGEGSRLTVL.

The chain combines TRBV7-9 with TRBJ1-3; no clear D. The CDR3 runs to 18 residues. Trimming left V 6 bases short and J 3 bases short, with 24 bases between. Germline CDR1 reads SEHNR; CDR2 reads FQNEAQ (reference sequence). CDR3 residues: CASRLRSPYNLLGNTIYF. CDR3 sequence (DNA): TGTGCCAGCAGGTTAAGGAGCCCTTATAACTTACTTGGAAACACCATATATTTT.

The rearrangement uses TRBV30 and TRBJ2-1; D may be TRBD2 (6 bases). The CDR3 runs 15 residues. The germline V and J ends were trimmed by 4 bases and 5 bases, with 18 bases remaining between them. Germline lookup yields CDR1 GTSNPN and CDR2 SVGIG (reference sequence). The DNA for the CDR3 is TGTGCCTGGAAGGTTTGGCGGGATGGGCACAATGAGCAGTTCTTC. Residues: CAWKVWRDGHNEQFF.

This clone was counted only a few times. V usage is TRBV30 and J usage is TRBJ1-4, with 9 nucleotides matching TRBD1. V was clipped by 3 bases and J by 7 bases; unmatched bases: 6. Germline V CDR1 and CDR2: GTSNPN, SVGIG (reference sequence). CDR3 length equals 14 residues. The CDR3 loop is CAWRQTGGSEKLFF. For the CDR3, the DNA is TGTGCCTGGAGACAGACAGGGGGTAGTGAAAAACTGTTTTTT.

The V call is TRBV5-1, the J call TRBJ2-7; D is uncertain. Germline V lookup: CDR1 SGHRS, CDR2 YFSETQ. The V and J ends lost 2 bases and 6 bases respectively, with 15 bases between them. The CDR3 contains 14 residues. CDR3 in amino acids: CASSFGQSSGEQYF. CDR3 DNA sequence: TGCGCCAGCAGCTTCGGGCAGTCCTCTGGCGAGCAGTACTTC. The whole variable domain, filled in from reference TRBV5-1 and TRBJ2-7, reads KAGVTQTPRYLIKTRGQQVTLSCSPISGHRSVSWYQQTPGQGLQFLFEYFSETQRNKGNFPGRFSGRQFSNSRSEMNVSTLELGDSALYLCASSFGQSSGEQYFGPGTRLTVT.

The chain couples TRBV28 to TRBJ1-5; possible D gene TRBD1, 6 bases. V was trimmed by 2 bases and J by 0 bases, leaving 11 bases between them. The CDR3 extends over 16 amino acids. CDR1 and CDR2 from the germline V gene are MDHEN and SYDVKM. CDR3 bases: TGTGCCAGCAGTTTACGGACAGCCCTTAGCAATCAGCCCCAGCATTTT. It is translated as CASSLRTALSNQPQHF.

This CDR3 reads CASIVGERPTNYGYTF. The CDR3 coding sequence is TGTGCCAGCATAGTAGGGGAGCGCCCGACTAACTATGGCTACACCTTC. The V gene is TRBV2, the J gene TRBJ1-2; maybe TRBD1 (5 bases). Germline assignment: CDR1 SNHLY and CDR2 FYNNEI. Trimming removed 7 bases at V and 0 bases at J, with 18 bases between. CDR3 length: 16 amino acids.

The chain recombines TRBV29-1 with TRBJ1-1, with D maybe TRBD1 (6 bases). Trimming took 4 bases from V and 7 from J, leaving 10 bases between them. The CDR3 spans 11 residues. Germline V lookup: CDR1 SQVTM, CDR2 ANQGSEA. The CDR3 DNA reads as TGCAGCGTTGTGGGGGCCGGTGAAGCTTTCTTT. It specifies CSVVGAGEAFF.

The genes are TRBV24-1 and TRBJ2-3; tentatively, D is TRBD1 or TRBD2 (7 bases each). Germline CDR1 is KGHDR and CDR2 is SFDVKD. Trimming cost V 2 bases and J 6 bases, with 11 bases left between them. The CDR3 has 14 amino acids. The CDR3 DNA reads TGTGCCACCAGTGATTACAGGGGAGGGGATACGCAGTATTTT. Encoded protein: CATSDYRGGDTQYF.

This clone came up a few times. The chain combines TRBV7-9 with TRBJ2-5, with D perhaps being TRBD1 or TRBD2 (6 bases each). CDR1 is SEHNR and CDR2 is FQNEAQ in the germline V gene (reference sequence). Trimming stripped 5 bases from V and 4 bases from J, with 17 bases between. This CDR3 contains 15 residues. The CDR3 DNA sequence: TGTGCCAGCAGCCGTGAAACAGGGACTCGAGAGACCCAGTACTTC. Protein: CASSRETGTRETQYF.

This chain uses TRBV10-3 with TRBJ2-3; 11 bases are a match to TRBD1. The CDR3 has 15 amino acids. Trimming cost V 6 bases and J 4 bases; bases outside gene matches: 6. Germline assignment: CDR1 ENHRY and CDR2 SYGVKD. The CDR3 DNA sequence: TGTGCCATCAGCCTCGGACAGGGGGCACCAGATACGCAGTATTTT. As protein: CAISLGQGAPDTQYF.

CDR3: CATSDQKNTLIYGYTF. The CDR3, as DNA: TGTGCCACCAGTGATCAAAAGAACACCTTAATCTATGGCTACACCTTC. The chain uses TRBV24-1 and TRBJ1-2; D is uncertain. Germline V lookup: CDR1 KGHDR, CDR2 SFDVKD. The CDR3 is 16 residues long. Trimming removed 3 bases at V and 4 bases at J, with 17 bases between.

This clone has just a few counts. This sequence joins TRBV6-2 or TRBV6-3 and TRBJ2-2, with D unresolved. Trimming removed 0 bases from V and 2 bases from J, with 16 bases in between. Germline V lookup: CDR1 MNHEY, CDR2 SVGEGT. The CDR3 consists of 18 residues. CDR3 sequence reads: CASSYSISGSENTGELFF. Written as DNA, the CDR3 is TGTGCCAGCAGTTACTCAATATCGGGCAGCGAAAACACCGGGGAGCTGTTTTTT.

The V call is TRBV27, the J call TRBJ2-1; 8 bases align to TRBD1. This CDR3 region has 14 residues. V shed 5 bases, J shed 2 bases, and the junction held 2 bases outside the gene matches. Germline values: CDR1 MNHEY, CDR2 SMNVEV (reference sequence). The CDR3 protein is CASSRQGTYNEQFF. For the CDR3, the DNA is TGTGCCAGCAGTCGACAGGGGACCTACAATGAGCAGTTCTTC.

The CDR3 loop reads CASSLVVQETQYF. The DNA of the CDR3 is TGTGCCAGCAGCTTAGTAGTACAAGAGACCCAGTACTTC. This rearrangement joins TRBV7-9 to TRBJ2-5; D unclear. The CDR3 is 13 residues long. V was clipped by 1 base and J by 2 bases, with 5 bases between them. Germline CDR1 is SEHNR and CDR2 is FQNEAQ (reference sequence).

The CDR3 DNA reads TGCAGCGTCGATCCCGACAGCTCCTACAATGAGCAGTTCTTC. It is translated as CSVDPDSSYNEQFF. J is TRBJ2-1 and V is TRBV29-1, with a tentative D call TRBD1 (5 bases). This CDR3 is built from 14 residues. Per the germline V gene, CDR1 is SQVTM and CDR2 is ANQGSEA. V dropped 6 bases and J dropped 0 bases, with 12 bases sitting between them.

This sequence joins TRBV5-1 and TRBJ2-7; D is unresolved. CDR1 is SGHRS, CDR2 YFSETQ, per germline. CDR3 length: 15 residues. Trimming removed 4 bases from V and 0 bases from J, with 14 bases in between. The CDR3 DNA sequence: TGCGCCAGCAGCCGATTGGCAGGAAGCTCCTACGAGCAGTACTTC. This codes for CASSRLAGSSYEQYF. Full variable domain (outside the CDR3, taken from reference TRBV5-1 and TRBJ2-7): KAGVTQTPRYLIKTRGQQVTLSCSPISGHRSVSWYQQTPGQGLQFLFEYFSETQRNKGNFPGRFSGRQFSNSRSEMNVSTLELGDSALYLCASSRLAGSSYEQYFGPGTRLTVT.

This rearrangement joins TRBV2 to TRBJ2-3; D is possibly TRBD2 (7 bases). Trimming left V 3 bases short and J 2 bases short, with 12 bases between. From germline, CDR1 is SNHLY and CDR2 FYNNEI. The CDR3 has 15 amino acids. The chain's CDR3 is CASSERGPYTDTQYF. CDR3 nucleotides: TGTGCCAGCAGTGAGCGGGGGCCCTACACAGATACGCAGTATTTT.

J is TRBJ2-7 and V is TRBV11-2; D is possibly TRBD2 (6 bases). Germline-derived CDR1 and CDR2 are SGHAT and FQNNGV. The CDR3 is made up of 16 amino acids. Trimming stripped 2 bases from V and 2 bases from J, with 16 bases between. CDR3 protein: CASSLSEGSGPYEQYF. The CDR3 DNA sequence: TGTGCCAGCAGCTTATCCGAGGGCAGCGGGCCCTACGAGCAGTACTTC.

The chain uses TRBV6-5 and TRBJ2-7; possible D gene TRBD1, 6 bases. V dropped 9 bases and J dropped 5 bases, with 17 bases sitting between them. CDR3 length: 13 residues. Looked up from germline, CDR1 is MNHEY and CDR2 is SVGAGI. Here the CDR3 DNA reads TGTGCCAGTACTCCACAGGGATCCCACGAGCAGTACTTC. This sequence encodes CASTPQGSHEQYF.

This sequence joins TRBV27 and TRBJ2-1, with D possibly being TRBD1 (6 bases). V dropped 1 base and J dropped 5 bases, with 9 bases sitting between them. Germline lookup yields CDR1 MNHEY and CDR2 SMNVEV (reference sequence). The CDR3 runs to 14 residues. CDR3 nucleotide sequence: TGTGCCAGCAGTTTATGGACAGAAAACAATGAGCAGTTCTTC. Its protein product is CASSLWTENNEQFF.